The rows below give T cell receptor beta chains drawn from one sample of a study of cytomegalovirus exposure and HLA in healthy donors. Generated by immunoSEQ multiplex PCR, the TCRdb table keeps only in-frame clones and is missing some. The sample yields approximately 87,000 clones, roughly 86% seen once. Material for sequencing was PBMCs. These receptors originate from a woman between 18 and 29 years old in good health and CMV-seropositive. CDR3s include the opening cysteine and the closing phenylalanine or tryptophan. Each record gives: CDR3 protein, CDR3 DNA, J gene, clone size, V gene, D gene. A D gene is named only where the DNA matches it firmly. Some rows mark clone size as missing; the rest say once, few, many or name a class of expanded clone.

CDR3 protein: CASSLRTGGVTDTQYF
CDR3 DNA: TGTGCCAGCAGCTTAAGGACAGGGGGCGTTACAGATACGCAGTATTTT
J gene: TRBJ2-3
clone size: -
V gene: TRBV5-6
D gene: TRBD1

CDR3 protein: CASSWRQYSEAFF
CDR3 DNA: TGCGCCAGCAGCTGGAGACAGTATAGTGAAGCTTTCTTT
J gene: TRBJ1-1
clone size: -
V gene: TRBV5-1
D gene: -

CDR3 protein: CASSEGENTEAFF
CDR3 DNA: TGTGCCAGCAGTGAGGGGGAGAACACTGAAGCTTTCTTT
J gene: TRBJ1-1
clone size: -
V gene: TRBV6-5
D gene: -

CDR3 protein: CATNTGGAYYGYTF
CDR3 DNA: TGTGCCACGAATACAGGGGGCGCCTACTATGGCTACACCTTC
J gene: TRBJ1-2
clone size: -
V gene: TRBV7-9
D gene: TRBD1

CDR3 protein: CASSLTGFSYNEQFF
CDR3 DNA: TGTGCCAGCAGCCTCACAGGGTTCTCCTACAATGAGCAGTTCTTC
J gene: TRBJ2-1
clone size: -
V gene: TRBV5-6
D gene: -

CDR3 protein: CASRIGTGGTEAFF
CDR3 DNA: TGTGCCAGCAGGATTGGGACAGGGGGCACTGAAGCTTTCTTT
J gene: TRBJ1-1
clone size: few
V gene: TRBV14
D gene: TRBD1

CDR3 protein: CARVSGRQETQYF
CDR3 DNA: TGTGCCAGGGTTAGCGGGCGCCAAGAGACCCAGTACTTC
J gene: TRBJ2-5
clone size: once
V gene: TRBV2
D gene: TRBD2

CDR3 protein: CASSLVAGAHNEQFF
CDR3 DNA: TGCGCCAGCAGCTTGGTAGCGGGAGCCCACAATGAGCAGTTCTTC
J gene: TRBJ2-1
clone size: -
V gene: TRBV5-1
D gene: TRBD2

CDR3 protein: CASRGARTGAALLNTEAFF
CDR3 DNA: TGTGCCAGTAGGGGGGCCCGAACAGGGGCAGCCTTACTGAACACTGAAGCTTTCTTT
J gene: TRBJ1-1
clone size: -
V gene: TRBV19
D gene: TRBD1

CDR3 protein: CASSAYRGKLFF
CDR3 DNA: TGTGCCAGCAGCGCCTACCGAGGAAAACTGTTTTTT
J gene: TRBJ1-4
clone size: -
V gene: TRBV7-8
D gene: -

CDR3 protein: CASRGQGGNQPQHF
CDR3 DNA: TGCGCCAGCAGAGGACAGGGCGGCAATCAGCCCCAGCATTTT
J gene: TRBJ1-5
clone size: once
V gene: TRBV10-2
D gene: TRBD1

CDR3 protein: CASSLGGLNNYGYTF
CDR3 DNA: TGCGCCAGCAGCTTGGGAGGACTGAATAACTATGGCTACACCTTC
J gene: TRBJ1-2
clone size: -
V gene: TRBV5-1
D gene: -

CDR3 protein: CASSIQGVNTGELFF
CDR3 DNA: TGTGCCAGTAGTATTCAGGGGGTTAACACCGGGGAGCTGTTTTTT
J gene: TRBJ2-2
clone size: -
V gene: TRBV19
D gene: TRBD1

CDR3 protein: CASSQAETGYEQFF
CDR3 DNA: TGCGCCAGCAGCCAAGCTGAGACAGGGTATGAGCAGTTCTTC
J gene: TRBJ2-1
clone size: -
V gene: TRBV4-1
D gene: TRBD1

CDR3 protein: CASSLQGNYNEQFF
CDR3 DNA: TGTGCCAGCAGCCTACAGGGAAACTACAATGAGCAGTTCTTC
J gene: TRBJ2-1
clone size: many
V gene: TRBV7-8
D gene: -

CDR3 protein: CASSSGGAAQETQYF
CDR3 DNA: TGTGCCAGCAGCTCCGGGGGGGCAGCACAAGAGACCCAGTACTTC
J gene: TRBJ2-5
clone size: once
V gene: TRBV6-5
D gene: TRBD2

CDR3 protein: CASSLVKPYTGELFF
CDR3 DNA: TGTGCCAGCAGCTTAGTAAAGCCGTACACCGGGGAGCTGTTTTTT
J gene: TRBJ2-2
clone size: few
V gene: TRBV7-8
D gene: -

CDR3 protein: CASSETGTGGAGYTF
CDR3 DNA: TGTGCCAGCAGCGAAACTGGGACAGGGGGAGCTGGCTACACCTTC
J gene: TRBJ1-2
clone size: -
V gene: TRBV7-6
D gene: TRBD1

CDR3 protein: CASSTTVYTEAFF
CDR3 DNA: TGTGCCAGCAGCACGACAGTTTACACTGAAGCTTTCTTT
J gene: TRBJ1-1
clone size: once
V gene: TRBV5-4
D gene: -

CDR3 protein: CASSYSGGSGANVLTF
CDR3 DNA: TGTGCCAGCAGTTACTCAGGGGGCTCTGGGGCCAACGTCCTGACTTTC
J gene: TRBJ2-6
clone size: -
V gene: TRBV6-5
D gene: -